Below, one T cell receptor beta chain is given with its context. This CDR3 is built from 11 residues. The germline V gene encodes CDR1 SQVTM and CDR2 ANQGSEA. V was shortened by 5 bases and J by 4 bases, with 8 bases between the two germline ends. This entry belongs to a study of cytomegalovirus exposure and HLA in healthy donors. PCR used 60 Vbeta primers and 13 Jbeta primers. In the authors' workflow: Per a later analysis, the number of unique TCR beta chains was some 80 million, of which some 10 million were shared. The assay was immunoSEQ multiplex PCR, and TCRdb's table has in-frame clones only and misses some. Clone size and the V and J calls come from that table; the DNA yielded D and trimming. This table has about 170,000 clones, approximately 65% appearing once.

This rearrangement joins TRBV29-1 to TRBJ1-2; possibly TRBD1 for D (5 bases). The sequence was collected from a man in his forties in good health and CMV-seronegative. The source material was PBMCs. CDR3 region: CSVQGSYGYTF. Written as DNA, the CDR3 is TGCAGCGTTCAGGGTAGCTATGGCTACACCTTC.